Each of the 2 T cell receptor beta chains below was sequenced from the same sample in a study of cytomegalovirus exposure and HLA in healthy donors. PCR amplification relied on 60 Vbeta primers (plus 13 Jbeta primers). Generated by immunoSEQ multiplex PCR, the TCRdb table keeps only in-frame clones and is missing some. The top ten hold roughly 2.6% of the sample, which has approximately 100,000 clones, approximately 80% seen once. Source material: PBMCs. The receptors come from a female donor in good health and CMV-seronegative.

This clone was found a few times. The gene calls are TRBV5-4 and TRBJ2-1; the D is unclear. CDR1 and CDR2 (germline): SGHNT, YYREEE (reference sequence). Trimming shortened V by 1 base and J by 7 bases, and 9 bases separated the two germline ends. This CDR3 is built from 13 residues. The CDR3 bases are TGTGCCAGCAGCTTGATCCTGAGGAATGAGCAGTTCTTC. Translation: CASSLILRNEQFF.

This clone occurred a few times. CDR3 protein: CASSPGLAGYEQYF. As DNA, the CDR3 is TGTGCCAGCAGCCCGGGACTAGCTGGGTACGAGCAGTACTTC. V and J are TRBV6-1 and TRBJ2-7, with 9 bases identical to TRBD2. The germline V gene has CDR1 MNHNS and CDR2 SASEGT. Trimming removed 6 bases from V and 4 bases from J; junction bases left unmatched: 7. The CDR3 runs to 14 residues.